This is a list of T cell receptor beta chains from one sample in a study of T cells after yellow fever vaccination. TCRdb recomputed calls from the 5' RACE reads with MiXCR, one row per CDR3 protein. The sample has 150,000 to 200,000 distinct CDR3 sequences, approximately 6.2% seen once; the top ten hold less than 3.5%. Source: CD4+ T cells sorted from PBMCs, taken on the day of the first yellow fever vaccination. The receptors derive from a man in his late teens or twenties who received the YFV17D yellow fever vaccine. Both conserved end residues are part of each CDR3. Each record gives: D gene, V gene, clone size, J gene, CDR3 length, CDR3 protein, CDR3 DNA. A D gene is named only where the DNA matches it firmly. Size values are once, few and many counts, or a class for expanded clones, and some rows have none.

>.|TRBV3-1|many|TRBJ2-1|15
CASSQDAGPYNEQFF
TGTGCCAGCAGCCAAGATGCAGGCCCCTACAATGAGCAGTTCTTC
>.|TRBV5-1|.|TRBJ1-1|14
CASSSDRLNTEAFF
TGCGCCAGCAGCTCGGACAGACTGAACACTGAAGCTTTCTTT
>TRBD1|TRBV10-3|many|TRBJ2-1|13
CAISGQGGNEQFF
TGTGCCATCAGTGGACAGGGGGGGAATGAGCAGTTCTTC
>.|TRBV5-1|.|TRBJ1-6|13
CASSPDPNSPLHF
TGCGCCAGCAGCCCGGACCCAAATTCACCCCTCCACTTT
>.|TRBV18|.|TRBJ1-4|15
CASRPKGGLNEKLFF
TGTGCCAGCCGCCCCAAGGGGGGTTTGAACGAAAAACTGTTTTTT
>TRBD1|TRBV12-3/TRBV12-4|few|TRBJ2-7|13
CASTWTGFSEQYF
TGTGCCAGCACTTGGACAGGTTTTTCCGAGCAGTACTTC
>.|TRBV5-1|many|TRBJ2-5|13
CASSLGHGETQYF
TGCGCCAGCAGCTTGGGGCACGGAGAGACCCAGTACTTC
>.|TRBV27|few|TRBJ2-3|16
CASSFGDYTSTDTQYF
TGTGCCAGCAGTTTTGGTGACTACACTAGCACAGATACGCAGTATTTT
>.|TRBV20-1|.|TRBJ1-2|16
CSARDRRIGRAYGYTF
TGCAGTGCTAGAGATCGTCGGATCGGTCGGGCCTATGGCTACACCTTC
>.|TRBV5-5|few|TRBJ1-5|12
CASSSGFQPQHF
TGTGCCAGCAGCTCCGGTTTTCAGCCCCAGCATTTT
>TRBD1|TRBV5-1|many|TRBJ2-3|16
CASSFLGQESTDTQYF
TGCGCCAGCAGCTTCCTAGGACAGGAGAGCACAGATACGCAGTATTTT
>.|TRBV12-3/TRBV12-4|few|TRBJ1-4|13
CASSLLRFEKLFF
TGTGCCAGCAGTTTACTGAGGTTTGAAAAACTGTTTTTT
>TRBD1|TRBV5-1|many|TRBJ2-3|17
CASSLLPGQGMTDTQYF
TGCGCCAGCAGCTTACTACCGGGACAGGGTATGACAGATACGCAGTATTTT
>.|TRBV7-6|.|TRBJ2-7|17
CASSPGPRGGPPYEQYF
TGTGCCAGCAGCCCGGGCCCTAGGGGGGGGCCCCCCTACGAGCAGTACTTC
>.|TRBV12-3/TRBV12-4|.|TRBJ1-5|12
CASSQRPGPQHF
TGTGCCAGCAGTCAGCGGCCTGGACCCCAGCATTTT
>.|TRBV6-2/TRBV6-3|few|TRBJ2-1|15
CASSYSPGGNNEQFF
TGTGCCAGCAGTTACTCGCCGGGGGGCAACAATGAGCAGTTCTTC
>.|TRBV18|many|TRBJ1-1|13
CASSPVGDTEAFF
TGTGCCAGCTCCCCCGTGGGGGACACTGAAGCTTTCTTT
>TRBD2|TRBV4-1|many|TRBJ2-2|15
CASSQRRGDTGELFF
TGCGCCAGCAGCCAAAGGCGGGGGGACACCGGGGAGCTGTTTTTT
>.|TRBV7-2|many|TRBJ2-3|15
CASSFVGAGTDTQYF
TGTGCCAGCAGCTTCGTGGGGGCCGGAACAGATACGCAGTATTTT
>.|TRBV7-2|few|TRBJ2-5|15
CASSFVALRWETQYF
TGTGCCAGCAGCTTTGTAGCATTACGTTGGGAGACCCAGTACTTC
>TRBD1|TRBV7-8|many|TRBJ1-1|14
CASSLVDRGDLGFF
TGTGCCAGCAGCTTGGTGGACAGGGGGGACTTAGGTTTCTTT
>.|TRBV20-1|few|TRBJ2-3|13
CSARKGGTDTQYF
TGCAGTGCTAGGAAGGGGGGCACAGATACGCAGTATTTT
>.|TRBV5-1|many|TRBJ2-5|14
CASSFGGYQETQYF
TGCGCCAGCAGCTTCGGCGGCTACCAAGAGACCCAGTACTTC
>.|TRBV5-6|many|TRBJ2-1|16
CASSFTTRSGYNEQFF
TGTGCCAGCAGCTTCACCACTAGGTCGGGCTACAATGAGCAGTTCTTC
>.|TRBV5-1|many|TRBJ2-3|14
CASVEGSHTDTQYF
TGCGCCAGCGTAGAGGGATCTCACACAGATACGCAGTATTTT
>.|TRBV29-1|many|TRBJ1-2|12
CSVVGTTYGYTF
TGCAGCGTGGTCGGGACAACCTATGGCTACACCTTC
>TRBD2|TRBV7-2|many|TRBJ2-2|17
CASSLAYSGANTGELFF
TGTGCCAGCAGCTTAGCGTATAGCGGGGCCAACACCGGGGAGCTGTTTTTT
>TRBD2|TRBV7-2|.|TRBJ2-1|16
CASSFGTSGTYNEQFF
TGTGCCAGCAGCTTCGGGACTAGCGGGACCTACAATGAGCAGTTCTTC
>.|TRBV5-5|many|TRBJ2-5|12
CASSWPQETQYF
TGTGCCAGCAGCTGGCCCCAAGAGACCCAGTACTTC
>.|TRBV11-1|.|TRBJ2-1|14
CASTLGQGEDEQFF
TGTGCCAGCACCTTGGGGCAGGGTGAGGATGAGCAGTTCTTC
>TRBD1|TRBV4-3|.|TRBJ2-2|17
CASSQAVPGQKAGELFF
TGCGCCAGCAGCCAAGCCGTGCCGGGACAGAAAGCCGGGGAGCTGTTTTTT
>.|TRBV5-1|few|TRBJ1-2|14
CASRSGTAGGGYTF
TGCGCCAGCAGATCGGGGACCGCCGGTGGGGGCTACACCTTC
>TRBD1|TRBV7-2|many|TRBJ1-6|15
CASSEGQGMSSPLHF
TGTGCCAGCAGCGAAGGACAGGGGATGAGTTCACCCCTCCACTTT
>.|TRBV29-1|.|TRBJ2-2|14
CSVSWGADTGELFF
TGCAGCGTTTCCTGGGGGGCGGACACCGGGGAGCTGTTTTTT
>TRBD1|TRBV4-3|many|TRBJ2-4|14
CASSLTGKGAIQYF
TGCGCCAGCAGCTTAACCGGGAAGGGGGCCATTCAGTACTTC
>.|TRBV3-1|few|TRBJ2-1|14
CASSGRDLPNEQFF
TGTGCCAGCAGCGGGCGGGACCTACCCAATGAGCAGTTCTTC
>TRBD1|TRBV7-9|.|TRBJ1-1|13
CASSSLQGTEAFF
TGTGCCAGCAGCTCACTACAGGGGACTGAAGCTTTCTTT
>TRBD1|TRBV27|.|TRBJ1-2|13
CASRTGVDYGYTF
TGTGCCAGCCGGACAGGGGTGGACTATGGCTACACCTTC
>.|TRBV7-2|many|TRBJ2-3|14
CASSPGAGKDTQYF
TGTGCCAGCAGCCCGGGGGCCGGGAAAGATACGCAGTATTTT
>.|TRBV7-8|few|TRBJ1-5|15
CASSPRFGRNQPQHF
TGTGCCAGCAGCCCCCGGTTCGGCAGGAATCAGCCCCAGCATTTT
>TRBD2|TRBV6-2/TRBV6-3|few|TRBJ2-5|15
CASSYEGTSGETQYF
TGTGCCAGCAGTTACGAAGGGACTAGCGGGGAGACCCAGTACTTC
>TRBD2|TRBV5-1|few|TRBJ2-3|16
CASSAGRSGGSDTQYF
TGCGCCAGCAGCGCAGGTCGGAGCGGGGGGTCAGATACGCAGTATTTT
>TRBD2|TRBV4-2|many|TRBJ2-5|15
CASSPLAGGPETQYF
TGTGCCAGCAGCCCCCTAGCGGGGGGGCCGGAGACCCAGTACTTC
>.|TRBV6-1|many|TRBJ1-5|14
CASSVGRKYQPQHF
TGTGCCAGCAGTGTTGGGAGAAAGTATCAGCCCCAGCATTTT
>.|TRBV12-3/TRBV12-4|.|TRBJ2-1|12
CAIRGSGNEQFF
TGTGCCATCAGGGGATCCGGGAATGAGCAGTTCTTC
>TRBD2|TRBV20-1|few|TRBJ2-5|15
CSARTAGGRQETQYF
TGCAGTGCTAGGACCGCGGGGGGGCGACAAGAGACCCAGTACTTC
>TRBD2|TRBV20-1|many|TRBJ2-1|14
CSVLYGGAYNEQFF
TGCAGTGTCCTCTACGGGGGGGCCTACAATGAGCAGTTCTTC
>TRBD1|TRBV29-1|.|TRBJ1-4|14
CSVGTGSTNEKLFF
TGCAGCGTGGGGACAGGGTCGACTAATGAAAAACTGTTTTTT